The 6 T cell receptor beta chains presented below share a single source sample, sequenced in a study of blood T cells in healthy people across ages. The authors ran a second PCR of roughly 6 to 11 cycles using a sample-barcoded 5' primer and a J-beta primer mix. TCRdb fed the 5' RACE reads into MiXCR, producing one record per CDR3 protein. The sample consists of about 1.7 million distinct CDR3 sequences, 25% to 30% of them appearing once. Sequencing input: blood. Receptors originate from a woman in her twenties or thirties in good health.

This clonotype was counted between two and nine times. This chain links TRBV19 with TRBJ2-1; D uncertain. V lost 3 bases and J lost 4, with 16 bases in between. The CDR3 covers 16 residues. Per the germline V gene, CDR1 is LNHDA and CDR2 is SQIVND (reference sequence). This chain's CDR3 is CASSITGSTLYNEQFF. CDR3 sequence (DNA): TGTGCCAGTAGTATTACCGGGTCCACACTTTACAATGAGCAGTTCTTC.

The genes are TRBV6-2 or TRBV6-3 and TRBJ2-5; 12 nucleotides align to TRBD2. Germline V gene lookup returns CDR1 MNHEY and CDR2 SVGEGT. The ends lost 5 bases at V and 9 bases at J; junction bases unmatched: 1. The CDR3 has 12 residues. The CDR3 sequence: CASSGLAGPQYF. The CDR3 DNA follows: TGTGCCAGCAGTGGACTAGCGGGACCCCAGTACTTC.

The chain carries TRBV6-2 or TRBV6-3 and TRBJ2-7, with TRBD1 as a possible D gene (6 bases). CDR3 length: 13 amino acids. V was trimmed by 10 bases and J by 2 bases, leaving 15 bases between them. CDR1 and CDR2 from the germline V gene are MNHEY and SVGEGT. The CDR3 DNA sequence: TGTGCCATCCGAACGACAGGTCCCTACGAGCAGTACTTC. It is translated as CAIRTTGPYEQYF.

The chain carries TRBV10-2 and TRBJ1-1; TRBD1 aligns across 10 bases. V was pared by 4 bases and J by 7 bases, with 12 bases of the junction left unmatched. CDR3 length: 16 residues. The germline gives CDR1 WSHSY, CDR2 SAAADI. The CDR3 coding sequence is TGCGCCAGCAGTGGGGCCCCGGGACAGGGGAGTGATGAAGCTTTCTTT. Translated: CASSGAPGQGSDEAFF.

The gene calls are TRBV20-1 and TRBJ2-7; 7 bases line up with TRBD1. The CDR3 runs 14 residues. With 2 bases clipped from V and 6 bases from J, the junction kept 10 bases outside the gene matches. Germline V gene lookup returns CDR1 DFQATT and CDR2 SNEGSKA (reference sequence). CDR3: CSARLPTGLREQYF. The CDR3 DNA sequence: TGCAGTGCTAGATTGCCGACAGGGTTACGCGAGCAGTACTTC.

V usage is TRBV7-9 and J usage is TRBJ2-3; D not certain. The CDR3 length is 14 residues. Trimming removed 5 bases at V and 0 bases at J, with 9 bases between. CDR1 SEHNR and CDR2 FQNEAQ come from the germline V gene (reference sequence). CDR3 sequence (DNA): TGTGCCAGCAGCCCCGTCACTAGCACAGATACGCAGTATTTT. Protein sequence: CASSPVTSTDTQYF.